This T cell receptor (beta chain) comes out of a study of blood T cell repertoires in COVID-19. Study background: In each case, the material was cDNA or gDNA derived from T cells, B-cell-depleted T cells, or PBMCs.

Germline V lookup: CDR1 ENHRY, CDR2 SYGVKD. V gave up 5 bases and J gave up 3 bases, with 7 bases separating them. The CDR3 consists of 12 residues. Some clones are missing from TCRdb's copy, which holds only in-frame ones; the method was immunoSEQ multiplex PCR. This repertoire shows around 250,000 clones, 88% found once; its top ten account for roughly a tenth. The TCR originated in a woman between 65 and 79 years old with COVID-19, enrolled during active disease. The sequenced material came from peripheral blood. This sequence joins TRBV10-3 and TRBJ1-2; tentative D call: TRBD1 (5 bases). The CDR3 is CAISIQDYGYTF. The CDR3 nucleotides are TGTGCCATCAGTATACAGGACTATGGCTACACCTTC.